This T cell receptor beta chain was found in a study of blood T cell repertoires in COVID-19. Germline V gene data show CDR1 as SGHDT and CDR2 as YYEEEE. V was trimmed by 2 bases and J by 2 bases, leaving 8 bases between them. This CDR3 comprises 13 residues. TCRdb's table, derived via immunoSEQ multiplex PCR, lists solely in-frame clones and lacks some. The sample records 250,000 to 300,000 clones, around 89% being singletons. Sequenced material: PBMCs or T cells enriched from blood (not recorded which). The J gene is TRBJ2-7, the V gene TRBV5-6, with D unresolved. This TCR derives from a woman aged 55-69 years in a cohort exposed to, infected with or recovered from COVID-19 (not recorded which). The CDR3 region has the DNA TGTGCCAGCAGCTTTCTGCGAACCTACGAGCAGTACTTC. Translating it yields CASSFLRTYEQYF.